The rows below give T cell receptor beta chains drawn from one sample of a study of OX40 agonist ivuxolimab in advanced cancers. Method: immunoSEQ multiplex PCR; TCRdb's copy keeps in-frame clones and lacks some. The repertoire consists of under 80,000 clones, with 90% occurring once and the leading ten covering around 2%. The sequencing used CD4+ or CD8+ T cells sorted from blood, collected in a trial of the OX40 agonist ivuxolimab. The receptors originated from an adult with an advanced solid tumor such as melanoma, head and neck, liver or kidney cancer. Each CDR3 is given with its conserved first and last residue. Each record gives: clone size, D gene, V gene, J gene, CDR3 DNA, CDR3 protein. The D gene is left open where the match is weak. Rows may omit the clone size; those that give it use once, few, many or a size class.

clone size: NA; D gene: TRBD2; V gene: TRBV28; J gene: TRBJ2-7; CDR3 DNA: TGTGCCAGCACCTTAAGCGGGAGGGCCGGGGAGCAGTACTTC; CDR3 protein: CASTLSGRAGEQYF
clone size: NA; D gene: NA; V gene: TRBV28; J gene: TRBJ1-1; CDR3 DNA: TGTGCCAGCAGTTTCAGTGTGTCTGAAGCTTTCTTT; CDR3 protein: CASSFSVSEAFF
clone size: NA; D gene: NA; V gene: TRBV6-4; J gene: TRBJ1-5; CDR3 DNA: TGTGCCAGCAGTGACGGGTCGCCGGGATTCCGCAGCAATCAGCCCCAGCATTTT; CDR3 protein: CASSDGSPGFRSNQPQHF
clone size: NA; D gene: TRBD1; V gene: TRBV7-2; J gene: TRBJ1-5; CDR3 DNA: TGTGCCAGCGGCGACAGGGGAGAGCAGCCCCAGCATTTT; CDR3 protein: CASGDRGEQPQHF
clone size: NA; D gene: NA; V gene: TRBV4-2; J gene: TRBJ1-4; CDR3 DNA: TGTGCCAGCAGCCAAGTTAGGGCTACAACTAATGAAAAACTGTTTTTT; CDR3 protein: CASSQVRATTNEKLFF
clone size: NA; D gene: TRBD1; V gene: TRBV27; J gene: TRBJ1-2; CDR3 DNA: TGTGCCAGCAGTGTACAGGGGGGGTTCTATGGCTACACCTTC; CDR3 protein: CASSVQGGFYGYTF
clone size: NA; D gene: NA; V gene: TRBV5-1; J gene: TRBJ2-4; CDR3 DNA: TGCGCCAGCAGCTTGGGACTCACGGGTTCCAAAAACATTCAGTACTTC; CDR3 protein: CASSLGLTGSKNIQYF
clone size: NA; D gene: NA; V gene: TRBV9; J gene: TRBJ2-1; CDR3 DNA: TGTGCCAGCAGCGTAACGTTCCACGAGCAGTTCTTC; CDR3 protein: CASSVTFHEQFF
clone size: NA; D gene: TRBD2; V gene: TRBV9; J gene: TRBJ2-2; CDR3 DNA: TGTGCCAGCAGCAAAAGGACTAGCGGGAGGTTTGACACCGGGGAGCTGTTTTTT; CDR3 protein: CASSKRTSGRFDTGELFF
clone size: once; D gene: TRBD2; V gene: TRBV9; J gene: TRBJ2-5; CDR3 DNA: TGTGCCAGCAGCGTAGGGCTAGCGGGGCCAGAGACCCAGTACTTC; CDR3 protein: CASSVGLAGPETQYF
clone size: NA; D gene: TRBD2; V gene: TRBV6-5; J gene: TRBJ2-1; CDR3 DNA: TGTGCCAGCAGTTACGCTAGCGGGGGCGGCTATGAGCAGTTCTTC; CDR3 protein: CASSYASGGGYEQFF
clone size: NA; D gene: NA; V gene: TRBV11-2; J gene: TRBJ2-1; CDR3 DNA: TGTGCCAGCAGCCCCGGGACTCTTAATGAGCAGTTCTTC; CDR3 protein: CASSPGTLNEQFF
clone size: once; D gene: NA; V gene: TRBV28; J gene: TRBJ2-1; CDR3 DNA: TGTGCCAGCAGTCTCGGACACCTAGAGCAGTTCTTC; CDR3 protein: CASSLGHLEQFF
clone size: once; D gene: NA; V gene: TRBV4-1; J gene: TRBJ1-1; CDR3 DNA: TGCGCCAGCAGCCAAGATTCCTCCGGGGACATCACTGAAGCTTTCTTT; CDR3 protein: CASSQDSSGDITEAFF
clone size: NA; D gene: TRBD1; V gene: TRBV29-1; J gene: TRBJ1-6; CDR3 DNA: TGCAGCGTTCGACAGGGGGATTATAATTCACCCCTCCACTTT; CDR3 protein: CSVRQGDYNSPLHF
clone size: NA; D gene: TRBD2; V gene: TRBV4-2; J gene: TRBJ2-1; CDR3 DNA: TGTGCCAGCAGCCAAGATAATAGCGGGAGTGAGCAGTTCTTC; CDR3 protein: CASSQDNSGSEQFF
clone size: NA; D gene: NA; V gene: TRBV28; J gene: TRBJ2-7; CDR3 DNA: TGTGCCAGCAAGTCGGGCAGCTCCTACGAGCAGTACTTC; CDR3 protein: CASKSGSSYEQYF
clone size: NA; D gene: TRBD1; V gene: TRBV4-2; J gene: TRBJ1-6; CDR3 DNA: TGTGCCAGCAGCCAAGTCCCCATGAGACAGGGAGGATCACCCCTCCACTTT; CDR3 protein: CASSQVPMRQGGSPLHF
clone size: NA; D gene: NA; V gene: TRBV19; J gene: TRBJ1-5; CDR3 DNA: TGTGCCAGTAGTATCTGGCAGTTAGAAAATCAGCCCCAGCATTTT; CDR3 protein: CASSIWQLENQPQHF
clone size: NA; D gene: NA; V gene: TRBV18; J gene: TRBJ2-2; CDR3 DNA: TGTGCCAGCTCACCACCGGGAAGGACCGGGGAGCTGTTTTTT; CDR3 protein: CASSPPGRTGELFF
clone size: NA; D gene: NA; V gene: TRBV7-8; J gene: TRBJ1-4; CDR3 DNA: TGTGCCAGCAGCCCCGGGGGGCTGGGGGAAAAACTGTTTTTT; CDR3 protein: CASSPGGLGEKLFF
clone size: NA; D gene: TRBD2; V gene: TRBV11-1; J gene: TRBJ2-1; CDR3 DNA: TGTGCCAGCAGCCGAGCACTAGCGGGAGGGCCCCATGAGCAGTTCTTC; CDR3 protein: CASSRALAGGPHEQFF
clone size: NA; D gene: NA; V gene: TRBV5-6; J gene: TRBJ2-3; CDR3 DNA: TGTGCCAGCAGCTTGAAAACTGGACTTAGCACAGATACGCAGTATTTT; CDR3 protein: CASSLKTGLSTDTQYF
clone size: NA; D gene: NA; V gene: TRBV19; J gene: TRBJ1-2; CDR3 DNA: TGTGCCAGTAGTATAGCTGGAAGAAGGTATGGCTACACCTTC; CDR3 protein: CASSIAGRRYGYTF
clone size: NA; D gene: NA; V gene: TRBV19; J gene: TRBJ2-2; CDR3 DNA: TGTGCCAGTGCCCATACCAGGGATACGAACACCGGGGAGCTGTTTTTT; CDR3 protein: CASAHTRDTNTGELFF
clone size: NA; D gene: NA; V gene: TRBV19; J gene: TRBJ2-7; CDR3 DNA: TGTGCCAGTAGTATCCTTACGAACTACGAGCAGTACTTC; CDR3 protein: CASSILTNYEQYF
clone size: NA; D gene: TRBD1; V gene: TRBV18; J gene: TRBJ2-2; CDR3 DNA: TGTGCCAGCTCCTCCACCGATGCGGGACAGGGGCATGTCGGGGAGCTGTTTTTT; CDR3 protein: CASSSTDAGQGHVGELFF
clone size: NA; D gene: TRBD1; V gene: TRBV5-1; J gene: TRBJ2-7; CDR3 DNA: TGCGCCAGCAGCCCGGAAGGGGGCAGTACCTACGAGCAGTACTTC; CDR3 protein: CASSPEGGSTYEQYF
clone size: NA; D gene: NA; V gene: TRBV4-3; J gene: TRBJ2-7; CDR3 DNA: TGCGCCAGCAGCCCCATAATATCGACAGGCTACGAGCAGTACTTC; CDR3 protein: CASSPIISTGYEQYF
clone size: NA; D gene: NA; V gene: TRBV7-7; J gene: TRBJ2-1; CDR3 DNA: TGTGCTAGCAGCTTAGCTACTGGCTCCTACAATGAGCAGTTCTTC; CDR3 protein: CASSLATGSYNEQFF
clone size: once; D gene: NA; V gene: TRBV6-5; J gene: TRBJ2-7; CDR3 DNA: TGTGCCAGCAGACCCCCGGGACGGACCTCCTACGAGCAGTACTTC; CDR3 protein: CASRPPGRTSYEQYF
clone size: NA; D gene: NA; V gene: TRBV11-3; J gene: TRBJ1-3; CDR3 DNA: TGTGCCAGCAATCACAGGGACTCTGGAAACACCATATATTTT; CDR3 protein: CASNHRDSGNTIYF
clone size: NA; D gene: TRBD1; V gene: TRBV7-2; J gene: TRBJ1-1; CDR3 DNA: TGTGCCAGCAGCTCCGGAACAGGGGGCCTCGGAGCTTTCTTT; CDR3 protein: CASSSGTGGLGAFF
clone size: once; D gene: TRBD1; V gene: TRBV5-1; J gene: TRBJ2-2; CDR3 DNA: TGCGCCAGCAGCACGGAAGGACAGGGGAACACCGGGGAGCTGTTTTTT; CDR3 protein: CASSTEGQGNTGELFF
clone size: NA; D gene: NA; V gene: TRBV6-5; J gene: TRBJ2-2; CDR3 DNA: TGTGCCAGCAGTACCCCAGGGTTAACCGGGGAGCTGTTTTTT; CDR3 protein: CASSTPGLTGELFF
clone size: NA; D gene: NA; V gene: TRBV28; J gene: TRBJ1-1; CDR3 DNA: TGTGCCAGCAGTTACACTGAAGCTTTCTTT; CDR3 protein: CASSYTEAFF
clone size: NA; D gene: NA; V gene: TRBV5-6; J gene: TRBJ2-3; CDR3 DNA: TGTGCCAGCATTCGCTTGGCTGTCGGCACAGATACGCAGTATTTT; CDR3 protein: CASIRLAVGTDTQYF
clone size: NA; D gene: NA; V gene: TRBV5-1; J gene: TRBJ1-4; CDR3 DNA: TGCGCCAGCAGGGTAGGGGATGAAAAACTGTTTTTT; CDR3 protein: CASRVGDEKLFF
clone size: NA; D gene: TRBD1; V gene: TRBV4-1; J gene: TRBJ1-2; CDR3 DNA: TGCGCCAGCAGGAACACCGGGACAGACTTCTATGGCTACACCTTC; CDR3 protein: CASRNTGTDFYGYTF
clone size: once; D gene: NA; V gene: TRBV6-6; J gene: TRBJ1-6; CDR3 DNA: TGTGCCAGCAGTTCACAGGGTGGGCCCCTCCACTTT; CDR3 protein: CASSSQGGPLHF
clone size: NA; D gene: NA; V gene: TRBV7-9; J gene: TRBJ1-1; CDR3 DNA: TGTGCCAGCAGCTTAGGGGGGCCCACTGAAGCTTTCTTT; CDR3 protein: CASSLGGPTEAFF
clone size: once; D gene: TRBD1; V gene: TRBV19; J gene: TRBJ1-2; CDR3 DNA: TGTGCCAGTAGTAGCGGACAGGGGGGTCTCGGCTACACCTTC; CDR3 protein: CASSSGQGGLGYTF
clone size: NA; D gene: NA; V gene: TRBV11-2; J gene: TRBJ2-7; CDR3 DNA: TGTGCCAGCAGCTTCAGGGAAGGCGAGCAGTACTTC; CDR3 protein: CASSFREGEQYF
clone size: NA; D gene: NA; V gene: TRBV13; J gene: TRBJ2-3; CDR3 DNA: TGTGCCAGCAGCTTAGGCCTGAACGGGGTTCGCACAGATACGCAGTATTTT; CDR3 protein: CASSLGLNGVRTDTQYF
clone size: NA; D gene: NA; V gene: TRBV14; J gene: TRBJ2-7; CDR3 DNA: TGTGCCAGCAGCCAAGGGGGTATCTCCTACGAGCAGTACTTC; CDR3 protein: CASSQGGISYEQYF
clone size: NA; D gene: TRBD1; V gene: TRBV4-2; J gene: TRBJ1-6; CDR3 DNA: TGTGCCAGCAGCCCATCCGGACAGGGGATCATCTCCTATAATTCACCCCTCCACTTT; CDR3 protein: CASSPSGQGIISYNSPLHF
clone size: NA; D gene: NA; V gene: TRBV7-9; J gene: TRBJ1-4; CDR3 DNA: TGTGCCAGCAGTTCCGACAGGTCAACTAATGAAAAACTGTTTTTT; CDR3 protein: CASSSDRSTNEKLFF
clone size: NA; D gene: TRBD1; V gene: TRBV7-8; J gene: TRBJ2-7; CDR3 DNA: TGTGCCAGCAGCTTAGATGGTGGGACAGGGGGTAACGTGGTATCCTACGAGCAGTACTTC; CDR3 protein: CASSLDGGTGGNVVSYEQYF
clone size: NA; D gene: TRBD2; V gene: TRBV27; J gene: TRBJ2-1; CDR3 DNA: TGTGCCAGCAGTTCCCTAGCGGGAGGGGGGGGCGGAGAGCAGTTCTTC; CDR3 protein: CASSSLAGGGGGEQFF
clone size: once; D gene: TRBD2; V gene: TRBV4-2; J gene: TRBJ2-3; CDR3 DNA: TGTGCCAGCAGCGGTAGCGGGGGGTACACAGATACGCAGTATTTT; CDR3 protein: CASSGSGGYTDTQYF
clone size: NA; D gene: TRBD1; V gene: TRBV19; J gene: TRBJ1-1; CDR3 DNA: TGTGCCAGTAGCAACAGGGGAACGAACACTGAAGCTTTCTTT; CDR3 protein: CASSNRGTNTEAFF
clone size: once; D gene: TRBD2; V gene: TRBV7-9; J gene: TRBJ2-3; CDR3 DNA: TGTGCCAGCAGCTTCAGGGACTGGGACTACACAGATACGCAGTATTTT; CDR3 protein: CASSFRDWDYTDTQYF
clone size: once; D gene: NA; V gene: TRBV6-1; J gene: TRBJ2-1; CDR3 DNA: TGTGCCAGCAGGGCGGGACCCACTTCTGAGCAGTTCTTC; CDR3 protein: CASRAGPTSEQFF
clone size: NA; D gene: TRBD1; V gene: TRBV9; J gene: TRBJ2-5; CDR3 DNA: TGTGCCAGCAGCGTGGGGACAGGCCAAGAGACCCAGTACTTC; CDR3 protein: CASSVGTGQETQYF
clone size: NA; D gene: NA; V gene: TRBV28; J gene: TRBJ1-1; CDR3 DNA: TGTGCCAGCAGTTCCGTAGACAGGAACACTGAAGCTTTCTTT; CDR3 protein: CASSSVDRNTEAFF
clone size: NA; D gene: NA; V gene: TRBV2; J gene: TRBJ2-5; CDR3 DNA: TGTGCCAGCAGACCGGGGCAAGAGACCCAGTACTTC; CDR3 protein: CASRPGQETQYF
clone size: NA; D gene: NA; V gene: TRBV29-1; J gene: TRBJ2-7; CDR3 DNA: TGCAGCGTTGAGGTGAACCACGAGCAGTACTTC; CDR3 protein: CSVEVNHEQYF